This T cell receptor beta chain was recovered during a study of OX40 agonist ivuxolimab in advanced cancers. Study at large: Participants could have had prior anti-PD-1, anti-PD-L1 or anti-CTLA-4 therapy, and around 40% had some. Partial responses occurred in Three dose-escalation patients, one with hepatocellular carcinoma and two with cutaneous melanoma.

Data came from immunoSEQ multiplex PCR; TCRdb stores just in-frame clones and leaves some out. The sample lists about 70,000 clones, roughly nine tenths seen once, with more than 7.5% in the top ten. V was pared by 0 bases and J by 2 bases, with 1 base of the junction left unmatched. Per germline, CDR1 SGDLS and CDR2 YYNGEE. The CDR3 length is 14 residues. This sequence joins TRBV9 and TRBJ2-7; TRBD2 agrees at 8 bases. The source material was CD4+ or CD8+ T cells sorted from blood, sampled in a trial of the OX40 agonist ivuxolimab. The receptor's source is an adult with an advanced solid tumor such as melanoma, head and neck, liver or kidney cancer. CDR3 coding DNA: TGTGCCAGCAGCGTAGACGGGGGGGCCTACGAGCAGTACTTC. Protein product: CASSVDGGAYEQYF.